This T cell receptor beta chain originates from a study of fetal regulatory T cell absence and autoimmunity. Findings of the study overall: Pancreas TCRs were oligoclonally enriched versus cord blood, some clones over 80-fold.

The germline V and J ends were trimmed by 0 bases and 8 bases, with 4 bases remaining between them. This CDR3 region has 11 residues. Looked up from germline, CDR1 is GTSNPN and CDR2 is SVGIG (reference sequence). As regards this clone: Its specificity is not known. Other DNA sequences in this specimen translate into the identical CDR3.

Sequencing was at survey level. Assay: immunoSEQ multiplex PCR; the TCRdb copy retains only in-frame clones and omits some. The sample lists about 43,000 clones, about 86% occurring once. The sequence came from a newborn boy with IPEX syndrome. The sequenced sample consisted of cord blood. The chain has TRBV30 and TRBJ1-4, with D unclear. The CDR3 is CAWSVGEKLFF. For the CDR3, the DNA is TGTGCCTGGAGTGTGGGCGAAAAACTGTTTTTT.